The sequence of this T cell receptor (beta chain) was determined in a study of T cells in Graves' hyperthyroidism and ophthalmopathy. The table lists this clonotype with a few counts. Its antigen remains unidentified. Patients with uncontrolled infections, other autoimmune diseases, pregnancy or lactation were excluded. Used for diagnoses were clinical symptoms, serum thyroxine and TRAb, thyroid ultrasound and orbital computed tomography. Researchers amplified the TCR beta CDR3 regions from RNA transcripts. HTBI primers were the set used in a first-round RT-PCR of the TCR CDR3. TCRdb processed the multiplex PCR reads anew with MiXCR; each CDR3 protein has one entry. Of 620,000 or so distinct CDR3 sequences in the sample, around 13% were seen once. Regarding the study as a whole: Most clonotypes expanded in thyroid above 0.001 were likewise present in blood.

The clonotype was recovered from a woman in her 50s with Graves' ophthalmopathy. The material sequenced was blood.

This chain's CDR3 is CASRSTGGGVDYGYTF. For the CDR3, the DNA is TGTGCCAGCAGGTCGACAGGGGGCGGAGTGGACTATGGCTACACCTTC. The chain recombines TRBV6-2 or TRBV6-3 with TRBJ1-2, with 10 bases identical to TRBD1. The V gene end was trimmed by 6 bases and the J gene end by 3 bases; junction bases not matched to a gene: 10. The germline gives CDR1 MNHEY, CDR2 SVGEGT. The CDR3 is 16 amino acids.